What follows is one T cell receptor (beta chain) and its context. What it binds is unknown. The sample contains more than one DNA sequence encoding this CDR3. The data were obtained in a study of cytomegalovirus exposure and HLA in healthy donors. Study-wide background: In a later analysis, it was reported that the roughly 130 validation repertoires had been produced on the same platform as the 550 to 850 repertoires belonging to the first cohort. Whole-study results and caveats: A subsequent analysis found that TCR clusters from the first cohort also tended to co-occur in the 110 or so validation repertoires, with 90% to 95% of cluster scores above 0. A few chains tied to CMV proved CMV antigen-specific in vitro. According to the study, about 180 TCR beta chains were cytomegalovirus-associated.

Sequenced by immunoSEQ multiplex PCR; TCRdb stores in-frame clones only, minus some. The data show 180,000 or so clones, roughly 86% seen once. The ends lost 1 base at V and 6 bases at J; junction bases unmatched: 8. This CDR3 comprises 15 residues. The germline V gene has CDR1 GTSNPN and CDR2 SVGIG (reference sequence). The TCR originated in a man aged 25 to 40 in good health and CMV-seropositive. The rearrangement uses TRBV30 and TRBJ2-3, with 9 bases aligning to TRBD2. The sequencing input was PBMCs. CDR3 in DNA: TGTGCCTGGAGTGAGGGCCTAGCGGGGTTGGATACGCAGTATTTT. This translates into CAWSEGLAGLDTQYF.